The entry that follows covers one T cell receptor (beta chain) sequence. Its target is unknown. TCRdb re-called the 5' RACE reads and catalogs CDR3 proteins one per entry, DNA excluded. The sample table includes a few hundred thousand distinct CDR3 sequences. The data stem from a study of T cells expressing NK-cell markers. Study-wide background: Among the eight sequenced donors, seven tested HCMV-seropositive and one tested seronegative.

Per the germline V gene, CDR1 is SGHVS and CDR2 is FQNEAQ. This CDR3 is 18 amino acids long. Study conclusions and caveats: These clonotypes also led the CD3+CD56-NKG2C+ fraction in a few donors. The study found dominant NKG2C+ clonotypes at about 1.0-7.0% of CD8+ T cells in about 6 donors.

This TCR came from a woman between 45 and 60 years old in good health. V gene TRBV7-8 combines with J gene TRBJ2-2; absent DNA, TCRdb's TRBD2 call cannot be checked. Sequencing used blood T cells: a sorted CD56 or NKG2C T cell subset, CD4+ or CD8+ T cells, or bulk PBMC T cells (not recorded which). The CDR3 is CASSSPGTRWAGTGELFF.